This T cell receptor (beta chain) was captured in a study of technical replicates of blood from a few donors. Generated by immunoSEQ multiplex PCR, the TCRdb table keeps only in-frame clones and is missing some. There are some 80,000 clones in the sample; around 97% occur only once, and about 0.27% lies in the top ten. This receptor was identified in a human donor in good health. Material for sequencing was T cells isolated from PBMCs.

CDR3 bases: TGTGCCAGCAGACTCGGGGGGGACCAGCCCCAGCATTTT. The encoded protein is CASRLGGDQPQHF. The chain uses TRBV2 and TRBJ1-5; D may be TRBD1 (5 bases). The length of the CDR3 is 13 residues. V lost 6 bases and J lost 7, with 13 bases in between. In germline, CDR1 is SNHLY, CDR2 FYNNEI.